The sequence of this T cell receptor (beta chain) was determined in a study of early stage breast cancer tumors. On this clone: What it recognizes is unknown.

This CDR3 contains 15 residues. From germline, CDR1 is SGHRS and CDR2 YFSETQ. V lost 0 bases, J lost 1 base, and 3 bases stayed unmatched. The method was immunoSEQ multiplex PCR; TCRdb's version includes in-frame clones alone and lacks a portion of them. This repertoire shows 50,000 or so clones, approximately 80% found once; its top ten account for about 1.3%. Study-level findings and limits: Enriched TCRB sequences shared across patients were mostly commonly generated sequences. Compared with adjacent normal breast, tumors showed about 2.4-fold denser, more clonal T cells.

The receptor was derived from a person aged 45 to 59 with breast cancer. V usage is TRBV5-1 and J usage is TRBJ2-5; 7 nucleotides align to TRBD1. Sequenced: blood. DNA for the CDR3: TGCGCCAGCAGCTTGGGCGACAGGGTCCAAGAGACCCAGTACTTC. Translating it yields CASSLGDRVQETQYF.